Shown below are 20 T cell receptor beta chains from a single sample sequenced in a study of beta chain features in type 1 diabetes. As every portion of the isolated RNA was reverse transcribed, the sequencing read expressed TCRB transcripts. The data were produced by immunoSEQ multiplex PCR, yet TCRdb's version contains in-frame clones alone and is incomplete. The sample contains 250,000 to 350,000 clones, about 15% of which appear only once. The sequencing sample was made of central memory CD4+ T cells from blood. These receptor sequences come from a man aged 25 to 45 in good health.

This clone was counted at least ten times. This specimen includes other DNA sequences encoding the same CDR3. This rearrangement joins TRBV7-7 to TRBJ2-5, with D hard to call. This CDR3 is built from 15 residues. Germline V lookup: CDR1 SSHAT, CDR2 FNYEAQ (reference sequence). The V end lost 4 bases, the J end lost 0 bases, and 12 bases lay between the germline ends. The CDR3 reads CASSSGRHYQETQYF. The CDR3 DNA follows: TGTGCCAGCAGCTCTGGTAGGCACTACCAAGAGACCCAGTACTTC. The full variable domain, completed using reference TRBV7-7 and TRBJ2-5, is GAGVSQSPRYKVTKRGQDVTLRCDPISSHATLYWYQQALGQGPEFLTYFNYEAQPDKSGLPSDRFSAERPEGSISTLTIQRTEQRDSAMYRCASSSGRHYQETQYFGPGTRLLVL.

This clone was seen repeatedly, ten times or more. This chain joins TRBV27 and TRBJ2-4, with 9 bases that match TRBD2. Germline V gene data show CDR1 as MNHEY and CDR2 as SMNVEV (reference sequence). The V gene end was trimmed by 5 bases and the J gene end by 1 base; junction bases not matched to a gene: 6. The length of the CDR3 is 16 residues. The CDR3 loop is CASSTNSGSAKNIQYF. The CDR3 DNA is TGTGCCAGCAGTACAAATAGCGGGAGCGCCAAAAACATTCAGTACTTC.

The chain joins TRBV11-3 to TRBJ2-1; a possible D gene is TRBD1 (5 bases). The germline V and J ends were trimmed by 3 bases and 6 bases, with 9 bases remaining between them. The length of the CDR3 is 13 residues. Germline loops: CDR1 SGHNT, CDR2 YENEEA. CDR3 coding DNA: TGTGCCAGCAGCTTCCAGCAGGGCAATGAGCAGTTCTTC. Its translation: CASSFQQGNEQFF.

At least ten counts were recorded for this clone. This rearrangement joins TRBV19 to TRBJ1-3, with a possible D match to TRBD1 (5 bases). Germline lookup yields CDR1 LNHDA and CDR2 SQIVND (reference sequence). This CDR3 is 13 amino acids long. V lost 6 bases and J 8 bases, leaving 14 bases between the germline ends. The CDR3 sequence: CASSPGPKDTIYF. CDR3 nucleotide sequence: TGTGCCAGTAGCCCGGGACCGAAGGACACCATATATTTT.

In regard to this clone: The sample contains more than one DNA sequence encoding this CDR3. This sequence joins TRBV20-1 and TRBJ2-7, with D tentatively TRBD1 (6 bases). This CDR3 has 11 residues. Germline CDR1 DFQATT, CDR2 SNEGSKA (reference sequence). V lost 6 bases, J lost 5 bases, and 11 bases lay in between. This CDR3 reads CSAAQGNEQYF. The CDR3 coding sequence is TGCAGTGCCGCGCAGGGGAACGAGCAGTACTTC.

A few counts support this clone. The gene calls are TRBV2 and TRBJ1-4; 7 nucleotides align to TRBD1. V shed 8 bases, J shed 7 bases, and the junction held 13 bases outside the gene matches. This CDR3 contains 15 residues. Germline V gives CDR1 SNHLY, CDR2 FYNNEI. The CDR3 reads CASSEGGQSLEKLFF. The CDR3 DNA follows: TGTGCCAGCTCCGAGGGGGGACAGTCTCTTGAAAAACTGTTTTTT.

This clone was picked up a small number of times. The gene calls are TRBV27 and TRBJ2-2, with a possible D match to TRBD2 (6 bases). Trimming cost V 6 bases and J 1 base, with 12 bases left between them. The germline CDR1 and CDR2 sequences are MNHEY and SMNVEV (reference sequence). The CDR3 contains 15 residues. For the CDR3, the DNA is TGTGCCAGCAGCCCCCGGACTAAGAACACCGGGGAGCTGTTTTTT. Protein sequence: CASSPRTKNTGELFF.

In this sample, this clone turned up a few times. The chain has TRBV6-6 and TRBJ1-2; D is ambiguous. Trimming removed 2 bases at V and 4 bases at J, with 14 bases between. This CDR3 has 15 amino acids. CDR1 and CDR2 (germline): MNHNY, SVGAGI (reference sequence). The CDR3: CASSYAPGSGYGYTF. DNA of the CDR3: TGTGCCAGCAGTTACGCCCCGGGCAGCGGCTATGGCTACACCTTC.

This clone was seen a handful of times. The chain is built from TRBV5-1 and TRBJ2-1; perhaps TRBD2 as D (6 bases). V was cut by 2 bases and J by 6 bases, with 9 bases left in between. Germline V CDR1 and CDR2: SGHRS, YFSETQ. The CDR3 is 13 residues long. This CDR3 is CASSLEGGNEQFF. Here the CDR3 DNA reads TGCGCCAGCAGCTTAGAGGGAGGCAATGAGCAGTTCTTC.

This clone showed up just a few times. The genes are TRBV11-2 and TRBJ2-1, with D uncertain. Trimming took 0 bases from V and 5 from J, leaving 5 bases between them. CDR3 size: 13 residues. The germline gives CDR1 SGHAT, CDR2 FQNNGV. The CDR3 DNA is TGTGCCAGCAGCTTAGACCGGAACAATGAGCAGTTCTTC. Translated: CASSLDRNNEQFF.

As for this clone: With a much larger clone just one base away, this may be a read error. This chain links TRBV6-5 with TRBJ2-3; no reliable D call. V was trimmed by 8 bases and J by 2 bases, leaving 5 bases between them. The CDR3 has 11 residues. Germline loops: CDR1 MNHEY, CDR2 SVGAGI. The CDR3 loop is CASPDTDTQYF. The CDR3 bases are TGTGCCAGCCCCGACACAGATACGCAGTATTTT.

CDR3 amino acids: CASSHKLAGGPNEQFF. As DNA, the CDR3 is TGTGCCAGCAGCCACAAACTAGCGGGAGGGCCCAATGAGCAGTTCTTC. The chain recombines TRBV7-2 with TRBJ2-1; TRBD2 matches at 13 bases. This CDR3 comprises 16 residues. From germline, CDR1 is SGHTA and CDR2 FQGNSA. With V trimmed by 5 bases and J by 6 bases, 7 bases remained unmatched.

This clone was picked up a small number of times. J is TRBJ1-2 and V is TRBV2; no clear D gene. The CDR3 is made up of 17 amino acids. V lost 2 bases and J lost 2, with 18 bases in between. CDR1 is SNHLY, CDR2 FYNNEI, per germline. In nucleotides, the CDR3 is TGTGCCAGCAGTGAAAGTAAAGGATGGAACTCAAACTATGGCTACACCTTC. Protein: CASSESKGWNSNYGYTF. Supplemented by reference TRBV2 and TRBJ1-2, the full variable domain reads EPEVTQTPSHQVTQMGQEVILRCVPISNHLYFYWYRQILGQKVEFLVSFYNNEISEKSEIFDDQFSVERPDGSNFTLKIRSTKLEDSAMYFCASSESKGWNSNYGYTFGSGTRLTVV.

The table lists this clone with many counts. DNA for the CDR3: TGTGCCAGCAGTCGGCTGAACACTGAAGCTTTCTTT. It encodes CASSRLNTEAFF. The rearrangement links TRBV7-2 to TRBJ1-1; D is uncertain. Germline V CDR1 and CDR2: SGHTA, FQGNSA. This CDR3 comprises 12 residues. Trimming removed 6 bases at V and 0 bases at J, with 5 bases between.

This sequence joins TRBV9 and TRBJ2-5, with 14 bases aligning to TRBD2. The J call could be wrong; TRBJ2-7 is a better fit for the DNA end. The length of the CDR3 is 15 residues. CDR1 is SGDLS and CDR2 is YYNGEE in the germline V gene. The CDR3 sequence: CASSETSGGGVEQYF. CDR3 coding DNA: TGTGCCAGCAGCGAGACTAGCGGGGGGGGAGTCGAGCAGTACTTC.

This clone appeared a few times. The chain couples TRBV7-2 to TRBJ1-5; tentatively, D is TRBD1 (5 bases). In germline, CDR1 is SGHTA, CDR2 FQGNSA. CDR3 length equals 16 residues. The V end lost 1 base, the J end lost 3 bases, and 13 bases lay between the germline ends. Here the CDR3 DNA reads TGTGCCAGCAGCTTAGTTCTAGGGGTTGCCAATCAGCCCCAGCATTTT. As protein: CASSLVLGVANQPQHF.

This clone has only a few counts. The chain is built from TRBV10-3 and TRBJ1-2, with D possibly being TRBD1 (5 bases). Trimming stripped 8 bases from V and 4 bases from J, with 17 bases between. There are 14 residues in the CDR3. Looked up from germline, CDR1 is ENHRY and CDR2 is SYGVKD. As DNA, the CDR3 is TGTGCCATCCGAGGCCCCACAGGACCCTATGGCTACACCTTC. Translating it yields CAIRGPTGPYGYTF.

In this sample, this clone turned up many times. The V and J genes are TRBV13 and TRBJ2-2; D ambiguous. This CDR3 is 12 amino acids long. Germline V gives CDR1 PRHDT, CDR2 FYEKMQ (reference sequence). Deletions cut 2 bases from V and 6 bases from J, with 4 bases between. CDR3 region: CASSLYPGELFF. The CDR3 DNA follows: TGTGCCAGCAGCTTATATCCCGGGGAGCTGTTTTTT.

The table lists this clone with a few counts. The chain has TRBV28 and TRBJ2-7, with a tentative D call TRBD2 (5 bases). The CDR3 is 12 amino acids. The V end was cut by 6 bases, the J end by 5 bases, with 11 bases between. The germline CDR1 and CDR2 sequences are MDHEN and SYDVKM. CDR3 in amino acids: CASSSEGDEQYV. CDR3 nucleotide sequence: TGTGCCAGCAGCTCCGAGGGCGACGAGCAGTACGTC.

The chain links TRBV19 to TRBJ1-2; D might be TRBD1 (6 bases). CDR1 is LNHDA, CDR2 SQIVND, per germline (reference sequence). The CDR3 length is 15 residues. Trimming stripped 4 bases from V and 8 bases from J, with 20 bases between. The DNA for the CDR3 is TGTGCCAGTAGTAAAACAGGGACTACCGGAGCGGGCTACACCTTC. This sequence encodes CASSKTGTTGAGYTF.